This T cell receptor beta chain was recovered during a study of spatial heterogeneity in lung cancer. Study in general: Within tumor regions, the number of TCR transcripts tracked closely with a T cell module score obtained from matched bulk RNA-seq.

In its sample, this clonotype is medium-sized. Its target is not known. Stated time point: sample taken at primary tumor resection. Samples came from some 73 TRACERx patients with untreated early-stage lung cancer. No cell sorting; template was whole RNA from tumor, lung tissue or PBMC. Every molecule of TCR cDNA had its own unique molecular identifier. TCRdb re-called the 5' RACE reads with MiXCR, one entry per CDR3 protein. The table has roughly 3,400 distinct CDR3 sequences, approximately 35% seen once. Notes on the study in general: Tumoral mutation counts were tracked by counts of expanded intratumoral alpha and beta TCRs.

The CDR3 extends over 15 amino acids. The junction had 12 bases not matched to a gene; V was cut back by 6 bases and J by 7 bases. The clonotype was recovered from a female donor with early-stage non-small cell lung cancer. Sequences were derived from lung tumor tissue, sampled at surgery. The chain combines TRBV12-3 or TRBV12-4 with TRBJ2-1; 7 bases align to TRBD2. CDR3 bases: TGTGCCAGCAGGCAGTCCGGGACTAAGGGGAATGAGCAGTTCTTC. Residues: CASRQSGTKGNEQFF.